This T cell receptor (beta chain) was found in a study of T cell responses to AZD1222 COVID-19 vaccine. There are 17 residues in the CDR3. Measured with immunoSEQ multiplex PCR; TCRdb has only the in-frame clones, and not every one. The table has 65,000 to 100,000 clones, approximately 90% seen once. The clonotype was recovered from an adult who received the AZD1222 COVID-19 vaccine. Sequencing used peripheral blood, obtained 28 days after the second AZD1222 dose. This chain connects TRBV12-2 to TRBJ2-3; TRBD2 reflects the table's D call only, with no check against the DNA. TRBV12-2 counts as a pseudogene. The CDR3, as DNA: TGTGCAAGTCGCTTGTCACTAGCGGGAAGTAGCACAGATACGCAGTATTTT. Translating gives CASRLSLAGSSTDTQYF.